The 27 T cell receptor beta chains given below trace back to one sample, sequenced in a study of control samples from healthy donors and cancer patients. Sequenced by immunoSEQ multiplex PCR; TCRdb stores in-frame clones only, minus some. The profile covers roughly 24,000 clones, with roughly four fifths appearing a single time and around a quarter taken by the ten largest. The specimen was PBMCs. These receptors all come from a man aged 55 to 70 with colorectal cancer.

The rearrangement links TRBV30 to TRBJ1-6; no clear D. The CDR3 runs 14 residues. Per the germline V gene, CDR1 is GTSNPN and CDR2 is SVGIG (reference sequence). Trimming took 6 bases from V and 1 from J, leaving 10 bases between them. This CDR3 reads CACKAGSYNSPLHF. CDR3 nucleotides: TGTGCCTGCAAAGCCGGGTCCTATAATTCACCCCTCCACTTT.

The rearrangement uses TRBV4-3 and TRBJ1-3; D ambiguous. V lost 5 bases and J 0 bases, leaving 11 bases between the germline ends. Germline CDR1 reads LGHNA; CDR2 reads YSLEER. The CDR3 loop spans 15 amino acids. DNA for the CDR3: TGCGCCAGCAGCGGGAGACACAGCTCTGGAAACACCATATATTTT. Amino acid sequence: CASSGRHSSGNTIYF.

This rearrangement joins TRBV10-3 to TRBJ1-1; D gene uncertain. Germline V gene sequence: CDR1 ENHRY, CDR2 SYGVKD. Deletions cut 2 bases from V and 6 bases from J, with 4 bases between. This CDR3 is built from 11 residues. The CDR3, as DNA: TGTGCCATCAGTGAGAGAGCTGAAGCTTTCTTT. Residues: CAISERAEAFF.

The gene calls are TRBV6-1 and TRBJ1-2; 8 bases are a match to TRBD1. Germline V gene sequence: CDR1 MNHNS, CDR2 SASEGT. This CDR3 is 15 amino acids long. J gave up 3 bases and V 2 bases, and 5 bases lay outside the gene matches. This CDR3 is CASSEPGQEYYGYTF. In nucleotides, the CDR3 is TGTGCCAGCAGTGAACCGGGACAGGAATACTATGGCTACACCTTC.

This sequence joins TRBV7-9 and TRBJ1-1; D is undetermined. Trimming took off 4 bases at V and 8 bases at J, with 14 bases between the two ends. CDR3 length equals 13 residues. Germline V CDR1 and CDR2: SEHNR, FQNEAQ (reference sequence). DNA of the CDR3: TGTGCCAGCAGCTCCAAGCAGAGTCTCGAAGCTTTCTTT. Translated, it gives CASSSKQSLEAFF.

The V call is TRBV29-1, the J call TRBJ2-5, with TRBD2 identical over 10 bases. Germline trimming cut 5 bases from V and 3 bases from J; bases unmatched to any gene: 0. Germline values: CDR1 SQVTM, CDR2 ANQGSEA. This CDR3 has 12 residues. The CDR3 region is CSVLAGEETQYF. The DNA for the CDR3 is TGCAGCGTTCTAGCGGGGGAAGAGACCCAGTACTTC.

The CDR3: CASSDSQGAGETQYF. CDR3 in DNA: TGTGCCAGTAGTGATTCCCAGGGGGCGGGAGAGACCCAGTACTTC. The chain carries TRBV19 and TRBJ2-5; 8 nucleotides match TRBD1. The V and J ends lost 5 bases and 4 bases, in that order; junction bases with no gene match: 9. Germline loops: CDR1 LNHDA, CDR2 SQIVND (reference sequence). This CDR3 has 15 residues. Drawing the rest from reference TRBV19 and TRBJ2-5, the complete variable domain is DGGITQSPKYLFRKEGQNVTLSCEQNLNHDAMYWYRQDPGQGLRLIYYSQIVNDFQKGDIAEGYSVSREKKESFPLTVTSAQKNPTAFYLCASSDSQGAGETQYFGPGTRLLVL.

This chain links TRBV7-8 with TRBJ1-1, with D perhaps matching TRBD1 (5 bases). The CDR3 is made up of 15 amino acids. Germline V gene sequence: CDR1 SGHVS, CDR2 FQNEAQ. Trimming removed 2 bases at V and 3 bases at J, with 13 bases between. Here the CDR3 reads CASSLIGASYTEAFF. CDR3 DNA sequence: TGTGCCAGCAGCTTAATAGGGGCCTCATACACTGAAGCTTTCTTT.

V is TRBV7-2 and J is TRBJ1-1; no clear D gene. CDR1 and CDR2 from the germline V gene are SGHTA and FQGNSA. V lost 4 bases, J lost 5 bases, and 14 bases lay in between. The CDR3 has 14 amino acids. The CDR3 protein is CASSSRLGLTEAFF. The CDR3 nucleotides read TGTGCCAGCAGCTCTCGCTTGGGTCTTACTGAAGCTTTCTTT.

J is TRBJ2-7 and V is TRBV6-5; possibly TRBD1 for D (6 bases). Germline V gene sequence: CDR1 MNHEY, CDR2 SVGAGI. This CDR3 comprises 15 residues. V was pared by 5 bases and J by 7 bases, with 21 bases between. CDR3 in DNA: TGTGCCAGCAGTAGTACAGGGCAACTTCGGCGGGAGCAGTACTTC. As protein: CASSSTGQLRREQYF.

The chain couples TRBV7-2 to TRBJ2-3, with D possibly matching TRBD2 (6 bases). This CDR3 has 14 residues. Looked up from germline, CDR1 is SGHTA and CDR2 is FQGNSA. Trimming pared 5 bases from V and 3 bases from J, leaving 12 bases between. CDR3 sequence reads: CASSPGGETDTQYF. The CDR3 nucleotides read TGTGCCAGCAGCCCCGGGGGAGAAACAGATACGCAGTATTTT.

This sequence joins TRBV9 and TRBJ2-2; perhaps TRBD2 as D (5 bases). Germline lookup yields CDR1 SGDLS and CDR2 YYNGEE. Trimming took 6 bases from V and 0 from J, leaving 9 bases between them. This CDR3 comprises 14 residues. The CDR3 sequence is CASTASTNTGELFF. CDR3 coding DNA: TGTGCCAGCACCGCTAGCACGAACACCGGGGAGCTGTTTTTT.

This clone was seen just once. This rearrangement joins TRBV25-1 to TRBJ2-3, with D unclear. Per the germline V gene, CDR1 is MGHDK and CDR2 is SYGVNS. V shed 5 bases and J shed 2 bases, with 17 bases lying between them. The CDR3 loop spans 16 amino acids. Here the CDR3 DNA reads TGTGCCAGCAGTAGGAAGGGAATCCTTCCCACAGATACGCAGTATTTT. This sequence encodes CASSRKGILPTDTQYF. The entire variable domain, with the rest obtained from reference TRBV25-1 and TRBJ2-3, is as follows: EADIYQTPRYLVIGTGKKITLECSQTMGHDKMYWYQQDPGMELHLIHYSYGVNSTEKGDLSSESTVSRIRTEHFPLTLESARPSHTSQYLCASSRKGILPTDTQYFGPGTRLTVL.

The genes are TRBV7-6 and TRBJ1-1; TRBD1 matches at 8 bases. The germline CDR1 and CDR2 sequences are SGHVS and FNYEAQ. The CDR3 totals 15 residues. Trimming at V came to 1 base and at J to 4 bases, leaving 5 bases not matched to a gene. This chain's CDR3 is CASSLDQGARTEAFF. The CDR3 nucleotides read TGTGCCAGCAGCTTAGATCAGGGGGCGCGCACTGAAGCTTTCTTT.

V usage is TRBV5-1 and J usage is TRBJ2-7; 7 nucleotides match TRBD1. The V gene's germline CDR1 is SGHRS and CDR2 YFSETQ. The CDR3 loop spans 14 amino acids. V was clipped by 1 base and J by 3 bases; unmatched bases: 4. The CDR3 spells CASSLYPGGYEQYV. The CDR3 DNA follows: TGCGCCAGCAGCTTGTATCCAGGGGGCTACGAGCAGTACGTC.

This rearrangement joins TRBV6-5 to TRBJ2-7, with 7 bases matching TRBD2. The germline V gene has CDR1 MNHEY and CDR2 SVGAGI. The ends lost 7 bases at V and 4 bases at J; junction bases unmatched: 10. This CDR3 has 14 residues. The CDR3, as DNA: TGTGCCAGCAATATGGGAGGGAGCGGGTACGAGCAGTACTTC. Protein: CASNMGGSGYEQYF.

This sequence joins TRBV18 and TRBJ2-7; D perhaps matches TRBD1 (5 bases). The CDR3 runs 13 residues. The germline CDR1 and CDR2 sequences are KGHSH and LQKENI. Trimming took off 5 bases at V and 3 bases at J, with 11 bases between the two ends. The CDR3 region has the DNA TGTGCCAGCTCATCTGACAGTAGCTACGAGCAGTACTTC. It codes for CASSSDSSYEQYF. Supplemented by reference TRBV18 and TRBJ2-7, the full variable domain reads NAGVMQNPRHLVRRRGQEARLRCSPMKGHSHVYWYRQLPEEGLKFMVYLQKENIIDESGMPKERFSAEFPKEGPSILRIQQVVRGDSAAYFCASSSDSSYEQYFGPGTRLTVT.

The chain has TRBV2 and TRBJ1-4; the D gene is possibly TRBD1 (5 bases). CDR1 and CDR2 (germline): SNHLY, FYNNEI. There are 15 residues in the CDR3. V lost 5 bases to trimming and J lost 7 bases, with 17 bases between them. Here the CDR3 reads CASSRRGAEFEKLFF. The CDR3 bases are TGTGCCAGCAGTCGGAGGGGCGCAGAGTTTGAAAAACTGTTTTTT.

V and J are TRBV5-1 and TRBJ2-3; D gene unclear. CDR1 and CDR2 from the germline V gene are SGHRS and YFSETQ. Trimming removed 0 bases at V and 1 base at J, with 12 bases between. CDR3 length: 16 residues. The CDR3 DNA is TGCGCCAGCAGCTTGGGTGCGAGTGAGGGCACAGATACGCAGTATTTT. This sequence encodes CASSLGASEGTDTQYF.

CDR3 sequence reads: CASSQQWTGLDGYTF. The CDR3 DNA is TGCGCCAGCAGCCAACAATGGACAGGGCTGGATGGCTACACCTTC. The rearrangement uses TRBV4-3 and TRBJ1-2; 8 bases fit TRBD1. The CDR3 length is 15 residues. V lost 2 bases and J lost 6; bases outside the gene matches: 8. Germline V gene data show CDR1 as LGHNA and CDR2 as YSLEER.

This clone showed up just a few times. The chain's CDR3 is CASKDRENHRGYTF. The DNA for the CDR3 is TGTGCCAGCAAGGACAGGGAGAACCATCGCGGCTACACCTTC. The chain has TRBV6-5 and TRBJ1-2; 8 positions agree with TRBD1. V was clipped by 7 bases and J by 8 bases; unmatched bases: 12. This CDR3 region has 14 residues. Per germline, CDR1 MNHEY and CDR2 SVGAGI.

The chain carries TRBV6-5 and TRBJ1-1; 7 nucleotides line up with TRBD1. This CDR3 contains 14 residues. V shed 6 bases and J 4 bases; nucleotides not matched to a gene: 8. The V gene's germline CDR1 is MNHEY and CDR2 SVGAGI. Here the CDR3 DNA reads TGTGCCAGCAGGTCCAGGGGGGCGGTCACTGAAGCTTTCTTT. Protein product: CASRSRGAVTEAFF.

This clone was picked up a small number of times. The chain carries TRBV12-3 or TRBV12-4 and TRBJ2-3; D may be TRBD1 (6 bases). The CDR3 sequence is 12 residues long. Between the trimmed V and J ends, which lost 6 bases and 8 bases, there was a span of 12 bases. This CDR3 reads CASSKQGGTQYF. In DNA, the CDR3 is TGTGCCAGCAGCAAACAGGGCGGTACGCAGTATTTT.

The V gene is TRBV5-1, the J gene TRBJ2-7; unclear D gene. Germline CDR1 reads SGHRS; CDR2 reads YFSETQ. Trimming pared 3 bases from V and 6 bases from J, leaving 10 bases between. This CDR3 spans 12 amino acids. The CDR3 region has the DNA TGCGCCAGCAGCTCGGACCGGGTCGAGCAGTACTTC. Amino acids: CASSSDRVEQYF.

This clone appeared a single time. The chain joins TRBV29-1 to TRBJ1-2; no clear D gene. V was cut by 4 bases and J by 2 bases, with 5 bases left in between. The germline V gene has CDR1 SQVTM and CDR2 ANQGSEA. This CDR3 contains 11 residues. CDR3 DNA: TGCAGCGTTGTCGTCAACTATGGCTACACCTTC. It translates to CSVVVNYGYTF.

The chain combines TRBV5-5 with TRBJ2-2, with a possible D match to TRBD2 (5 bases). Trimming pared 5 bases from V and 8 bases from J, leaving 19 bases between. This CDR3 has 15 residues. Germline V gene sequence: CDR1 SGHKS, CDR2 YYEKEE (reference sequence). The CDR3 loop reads CASSSYTWESGELFF. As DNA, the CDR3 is TGTGCCAGCAGTTCCTATACATGGGAGTCGGGGGAGCTGTTTTTT. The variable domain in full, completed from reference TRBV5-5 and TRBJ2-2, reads DAGVTQSPTHLIKTRGQQVTLRCSPISGHKSVSWYQQVLGQGPQFIFQYYEKEERGRGNFPDRFSARQFPNYSSELNVNALLLGDSALYLCASSSYTWESGELFFGEGSRLTVL.

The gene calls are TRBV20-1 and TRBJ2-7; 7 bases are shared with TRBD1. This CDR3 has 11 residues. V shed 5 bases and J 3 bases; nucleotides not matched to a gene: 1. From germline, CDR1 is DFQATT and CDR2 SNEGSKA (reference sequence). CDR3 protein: CSAGQDYEQYF. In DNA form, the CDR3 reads TGCAGTGCTGGACAGGACTACGAGCAGTACTTC.